Listed here is a single T cell receptor beta chain. Antigen unknown. Donors, without exception, were Caucasian adults residing in Nashville, Tennessee. From CD4+ cells came CD45RA+ naive and CD45RA-negative memory subsets. The data are from a study of shared clonotypes between healthy human individuals. Study-level results: In general, naive subsets displayed greater estimated richness than memory subsets did.

Using immunoSEQ multiplex PCR, the repertoire was profiled, and TCRdb retains in-frame clones only, with some absent. Of about 2,500,000 clones listed, around 94% are singletons. Germline V gene data show CDR1 as SEHNR and CDR2 as FQNEAQ (reference sequence). V lost 5 bases, J lost 7 bases, and 2 bases stayed unmatched. The CDR3 totals 11 residues. The chain carries TRBV7-9 and TRBJ2-7; 7 positions agree with TRBD1. The sequenced sample was naive CD4+ T cells sorted from blood. Subset: CD45RA+ positively selected. The sequence came from a man younger than 35 in good health. CDR3 DNA: TGTGCCAGCAGCCCAGGGGGAGAGCAGTACTTC. Protein: CASSPGGEQYF.